The 29 T cell receptor beta chains reported below all come from one sample, sequenced in a study of blood T cells in healthy people across ages. It was with a sample-barcoded 5' primer and a J-beta primer mix that a second PCR of roughly 7 to 12 cycles was run. A single record per CDR3 protein comes from TCRdb applying MiXCR to the 5' RACE reads. Of around 900,000 distinct CDR3 sequences in the sample, roughly 51% were seen once. The specimen sequenced was blood. These receptors were collected from a woman between 55 and 75 years old in good health.

The J gene is TRBJ1-3, the V gene TRBV29-1; 7 positions match TRBD1. V shed 6 bases and J 6 bases; nucleotides not matched to a gene: 11. Germline CDR1 and CDR2: SQVTM and ANQGSEA. CDR3 length: 14 residues. CDR3 residues: CSVSGLQGENTIYF. The DNA of the CDR3 is TGCAGCGTATCCGGGCTCCAGGGGGAAAACACCATATATTTT.

V gene TRBV20-1 combines with J gene TRBJ2-7; tentatively, D is TRBD1 (5 bases). Trimming stripped 0 bases from V and 3 bases from J, with 9 bases between. The germline gives CDR1 DFQATT, CDR2 SNEGSKA (reference sequence). There are 13 residues in the CDR3. The CDR3 protein is CSARDPDNYEQYF. In DNA form, the CDR3 reads TGCAGTGCTAGAGATCCGGACAACTACGAGCAGTACTTC.

This clonotype has just a few counts. The chain couples TRBV6-1 to TRBJ2-7; D is ambiguous. V was pared by 0 bases and J by 3 bases, with 6 bases between. Germline V lookup: CDR1 MNHNS, CDR2 SASEGT. The CDR3 runs 13 residues. CDR3 region: CASSEAGFYEQYF. The CDR3 region has the DNA TGTGCCAGCAGTGAAGCGGGGTTCTACGAGCAGTACTTC.

This sequence joins TRBV6-1 and TRBJ2-5; perhaps TRBD2 as D (7 bases). With the DNA end fitting TRBJ2-7 better, the J assignment may be wrong. CDR1 MNHNS and CDR2 SASEGT come from the germline V gene. The CDR3 extends over 14 amino acids. The CDR3 region has the DNA TGTGCCAGCGTCTCGGGGGGCGCCGACTACGAGCAGTACTTC. Translated: CASVSGGADYEQYF.

This chain joins TRBV2 and TRBJ2-4; 9 bases fit TRBD1. The J call is in doubt because the DNA end fits TRBJ2-7 better. CDR1 SNHLY and CDR2 FYNNEI come from the germline V gene. This CDR3 is 14 amino acids long. DNA for the CDR3: TGTGCCAGCAGTGATTGGGACAGGGCCTACGAGCAGTACTTC. Protein sequence: CASSDWDRAYEQYF.

The V call is TRBV20-1, the J call TRBJ2-1; D may be TRBD1 or TRBD2 (7 bases each). The CDR3 has 17 residues. The V and J ends lost 0 bases and 8 bases respectively, with 23 bases between them. CDR1 is DFQATT and CDR2 is SNEGSKA in the germline V gene (reference sequence). For the CDR3, the DNA is TGCAGTGCTAGAGATGGTTTGGGGAGGGGGCTTAGGCATGAGCAGTTCTTC. This codes for CSARDGLGRGLRHEQFF.

The J gene is TRBJ2-3, the V gene TRBV2, with a possible D match to TRBD1 (6 bases). Germline CDR1 is SNHLY and CDR2 is FYNNEI. Trimming took 5 bases from V and 4 from J, leaving 10 bases between them. The CDR3 contains 13 residues. CDR3 sequence: CASSITGSDTQYF. CDR3 sequence (DNA): TGTGCCAGCAGTATTACAGGGTCAGATACGCAGTATTTT.

The table lists this clonotype with a few counts. This sequence may be a read error, since a much larger clone differs from it by one base. The chain is built from TRBV14 and TRBJ2-7; 9 bases match TRBD1. The ends lost 1 base at V and 5 bases at J; junction bases unmatched: 3. CDR3 length: 14 residues. Germline-derived CDR1 and CDR2 are SGHDN and FVKESK. CDR3 sequence (DNA): TGTGCCAGCAGCCAAGTCCGGGACAGGGACGAGCAGTACTTC. Its translation is CASSQVRDRDEQYF.

This chain links TRBV27 with TRBJ2-7; no firm D call. With 4 bases removed from V and 4 bases from J, the gap between germline ends came to 11 bases. The CDR3 extends over 13 amino acids. Germline CDR1 is MNHEY and CDR2 is SMNVEV (reference sequence). This chain's CDR3 is CASSSPLFYEQYF. The CDR3, as DNA: TGTGCCAGCAGTTCGCCTTTATTTTACGAGCAGTACTTC.

A few counts support this clonotype. The chain is built from TRBV18 and TRBJ2-7; tentative D call: TRBD2 (6 bases). The germline V gene has CDR1 KGHSH and CDR2 LQKENI. Trimming removed 1 base from V and 5 bases from J, with 12 bases in between. This CDR3 contains 14 residues. The CDR3 loop is CASSPQRVYHEQYF. The CDR3 nucleotides are TGTGCCAGCTCACCACAGCGGGTTTACCACGAGCAGTACTTC. Together with reference TRBV18 and TRBJ2-7, the CDR3 gives the full variable domain: NAGVMQNPRHLVRRRGQEARLRCSPMKGHSHVYWYRQLPEEGLKFMVYLQKENIIDESGMPKERFSAEFPKEGPSILRIQQVVRGDSAAYFCASSPQRVYHEQYFGPGTRLTVT.

This chain joins TRBV13 and TRBJ2-3; D gene uncertain. The CDR3 loop spans 12 amino acids. In germline, CDR1 is PRHDT, CDR2 FYEKMQ (reference sequence). Trimming left V 2 bases short and J 8 bases short, with 8 bases between. The CDR3 nucleotides are TGTGCCAGCAGCTTAAAGGTGTTTACGCAGTATTTT. This translates into CASSLKVFTQYF.

The chain uses TRBV12-3 or TRBV12-4 and TRBJ2-6; D ambiguous. The CDR3 sequence is 17 residues long. V lost 5 bases and J lost 5, with 19 bases in between. The CDR3 loop reads CASSLRVSRSRANVLTF. Here the CDR3 DNA reads TGTGCCAGCAGTCTGAGAGTGAGCCGGTCCCGGGCCAACGTCCTGACTTTC.

This clonotype was seen more than once but under ten times. V is TRBV9 and J is TRBJ1-2, with D maybe TRBD1 (6 bases). Trimming removed 3 bases from V and 1 base from J, with 13 bases in between. From germline, CDR1 is SGDLS and CDR2 YYNGEE. The CDR3 sequence is 15 residues long. The CDR3 nucleotides read TGTGCCAGCAGCGCCACAGGGTCCCTTAACTATGGCTACACCTTC. This gives the protein CASSATGSLNYGYTF.

This clonotype was seen more than once but under ten times. The chain carries TRBV27 and TRBJ2-7, with TRBD2 matching over 10 bases. This CDR3 comprises 16 residues. CDR1 is MNHEY, CDR2 SMNVEV, per germline (reference sequence). The J segment lost 0 bases and the V segment lost 3 bases, leaving 5 bases of the junction unmatched. Written as DNA, the CDR3 is TGTGCCAGCAGTTTTACTAGCGGGGCAACCTCCTACGAGCAGTACTTC. This encodes CASSFTSGATSYEQYF.

This chain joins TRBV9 and TRBJ1-3, with a weak D call TRBD1 (5 bases). Per germline, CDR1 SGDLS and CDR2 YYNGEE. V lost 1 base and J 0 bases, leaving 8 bases between the germline ends. The CDR3 has 15 amino acids. CDR3 bases: TGTGCCAGCAGCGTACAGGGTAGCTCTGGAAACACCATATATTTT. Amino acids: CASSVQGSSGNTIYF.

V and J are TRBV6-2 or TRBV6-3 and TRBJ2-7; D is perhaps TRBD1 (6 bases). This CDR3 region has 17 residues. Per the germline V gene, CDR1 is MNHEY and CDR2 is SVGEGT. Trimming pared 4 bases from V and 3 bases from J, leaving 22 bases between. CDR3 nucleotide sequence: TGTGCCAGCAGTTTTTTCCGGACGACAGGCGGTATCTACGAGCAGTACTTC. Translation gives CASSFFRTTGGIYEQYF.

V is TRBV20-1 and J is TRBJ2-1; D is unclear. Trimming took 0 bases from V and 0 from J, leaving 12 bases between them. The CDR3 length is 16 residues. The germline V gene has CDR1 DFQATT and CDR2 SNEGSKA (reference sequence). In DNA form, the CDR3 reads TGCAGTGCTAGAGAAATAACAGATCTCTCCTACAATGAGCAGTTCTTC. The encoded protein is CSAREITDLSYNEQFF.

The rearrangement joins TRBV4-1 to TRBJ2-5, with 10 bases aligning to TRBD2. Germline V CDR1 and CDR2: MGHRA, YSYEKL. This CDR3 is built from 20 residues. V dropped 1 base and J dropped 4; count of bases not matched to a gene: 18. CDR3 bases: TGCGCCAGCAGCCAAGGTCGTCGGCGGCTAGCGGGAGCCTGGGGAGAGACCCAGTACTTC. This gives the protein CASSQGRRRLAGAWGETQYF.

The chain has TRBV11-2 and TRBJ2-3; 7 positions match TRBD1. Germline V gives CDR1 SGHAT, CDR2 FQNNGV. The CDR3 has 16 residues. The ends lost 4 bases at V and 3 bases at J; junction bases unmatched: 10. The CDR3 nucleotides read TGTGCCAGCAGCTCGCTCGACAGGGCCAGTACAGATACGCAGTATTTT. It specifies CASSSLDRASTDTQYF.

This clonotype was seen once. The chain carries TRBV14 and TRBJ2-3; tentative D call: TRBD2 (6 bases). The V gene's germline CDR1 is SGHDN and CDR2 FVKESK. Trimming removed 6 bases from V and 5 bases from J, with 18 bases in between. The CDR3 runs to 15 residues. CDR3 bases: TGTGCCAGCAGGCACTTCGACGGGGGTGGAGATACGCAGTATTTT. It yields the protein CASRHFDGGGDTQYF. Based on the CDR3 plus reference TRBV14 and TRBJ2-3, the full variable domain is EAGVTQFPSHSVIEKGQTVTLRCDPISGHDNLYWYRRVMGKEIKFLLHFVKESKQDESGMPNNRFLAERTGGTYSTLKVQPAELEDSGVYFCASRHFDGGGDTQYFGPGTRLTVL.

V gene TRBV6-6 combines with J gene TRBJ2-3; 12 nucleotides line up with TRBD2. V dropped 6 bases and J dropped 6; count of bases not matched to a gene: 1. CDR1 is MNHNY and CDR2 is SVGAGI in the germline V gene (reference sequence). The CDR3 loop spans 13 amino acids. CDR3 DNA sequence: TGTGCCAGCAGACTAGCGGGAGGTGATACGCAGTATTTT. As protein: CASRLAGGDTQYF.

The chain employs TRBV27 and TRBJ2-7; 11 bases are shared with TRBD1. J was trimmed by 7 bases and V by 6 bases; bases with no gene match: 17. This CDR3 spans 17 amino acids. Per germline, CDR1 MNHEY and CDR2 SMNVEV (reference sequence). The CDR3 region has the DNA TGTGCCAGCAGCCTATGGGGAGGGACAGGGGGACACAATGAGCAGTACTTC. Translation: CASSLWGGTGGHNEQYF.

The chain links TRBV14 to TRBJ2-1; D gene unclear. This CDR3 comprises 16 residues. Germline CDR1 and CDR2: SGHDN and FVKESK. Trimming removed 0 bases from V and 10 bases from J, with 19 bases in between. This CDR3 is CASSQDMAVGTTEQFF. DNA of the CDR3: TGTGCCAGCAGCCAAGATATGGCAGTGGGAACTACAGAGCAGTTCTTC.

The V and J genes are TRBV3-1 and TRBJ2-7, with D tentatively TRBD1 (6 bases). CDR1 and CDR2 from the germline V gene are LGHDT and YNNKEL (reference sequence). CDR3 length: 17 amino acids. With 0 bases removed from V and 4 bases from J, the gap between germline ends came to 19 bases. The CDR3 sequence is CASSQDPVRGGGYEQYF. The CDR3 DNA sequence: TGTGCCAGCAGCCAAGATCCCGTCCGAGGGGGTGGGTACGAGCAGTACTTC.

This clonotype has only a few counts. The J gene is TRBJ1-1, the V gene TRBV28, with a possible D match to TRBD1 (5 bases). V was shortened by 3 bases and J by 4 bases, with 12 bases between the two germline ends. Per germline, CDR1 MDHEN and CDR2 SYDVKM. CDR3 size: 14 residues. In DNA, the CDR3 is TGTGCCAGCAGTTTCGGGGGAGAGAGCACTGAAGCTTTCTTT. This gives the protein CASSFGGESTEAFF.

The rearrangement joins TRBV5-5 to TRBJ2-5, with D uncertain. Germline lookup yields CDR1 SGHKS and CDR2 YYEKEE (reference sequence). The CDR3 spans 15 residues. V was shortened by 2 bases and J by 5 bases, with 16 bases between the two germline ends. CDR3: CASSFSGSAGETQYF. The CDR3 bases are TGTGCCAGCAGCTTCTCTGGTAGTGCCGGGGAGACCCAGTACTTC.

This sequence joins TRBV7-2 and TRBJ2-3; D is perhaps TRBD1 or TRBD2 (6 bases each). Deletions cut 11 bases from V and 2 bases from J, with 17 bases between. This CDR3 is 14 amino acids long. The germline CDR1 and CDR2 sequences are SGHTA and FQGNSA. CDR3: CAGTSGANTDTQYF. DNA of the CDR3: TGTGCCGGCACCTCGGGGGCGAACACAGATACGCAGTATTTT. The full variable domain, rest sourced from reference TRBV7-2 and TRBJ2-3, is GAGVSQSPSNKVTEKGKDVELRCDPISGHTALYWYRQSLGQGLEFLIYFQGNSAPDKSGLPSDRFSAERTGGSVSTLTIQRTQQEDSAVYLCAGTSGANTDTQYFGPGTRLTVL.

V is TRBV20-1 and J is TRBJ2-7, with D possibly being TRBD2 (6 bases). Germline V gene sequence: CDR1 DFQATT, CDR2 SNEGSKA (reference sequence). CDR3 size: 15 residues. The V end lost 4 bases, the J end lost 4 bases, and 20 bases lay between the germline ends. The CDR3 loop is CSAISPGVLRYEQYF. The CDR3 DNA sequence: TGCAGTGCTATCTCGCCGGGGGTTCTTCGTTACGAGCAGTACTTC.

The rearrangement uses TRBV21-1 and TRBJ2-7; TRBD1, as called in the table, went unchecked against the DNA. TRBV21-1 is classified as a pseudogene. This CDR3 is built from 18 residues. CDR3 sequence reads: CASSRDCWRQGDSYEQYF. CDR3 coding DNA: TGTGCCAGCAGCAGGGATTGTTGGAGACAGGGGGACTCCTACGAGCAGTACTTC.